This T cell receptor (beta chain) was found in a study of persistence of HIV-infected CD4 T cells. The immunoSEQ assay was version 4, run in survey mode. The protocol was immunoSEQ multiplex PCR, while the TCRdb copy is restricted to in-frame clones and leaves out a portion. The table records fewer than 30,000 clones, almost 85% of them present only once. This clone occurred once. Antigen unknown. Stimulation used 8 to 10 ug/mL lysate from CMV-infected fibroblasts. Memory cells lacking CD40L and CD69 with high CD45RO were sorted. Study-wide findings and caveats: Bulk TCR data could not be restricted to HIV-1-infected CMV-responding cells.

The origin of this receptor is an adult man with HIV who was CMV-seropositive. The specimen was CD4+ T cells sorted from PBMCs after approximately 19-hour stimulation, collected from a patient who received antiretroviral therapy.

Written as DNA, the CDR3 is TGTGCCATCCAGACAGAAGTGTCCACTGAAGCTTTCTTT. Amino acid sequence: CAIQTEVSTEAFF. The chain joins TRBV10-3 to TRBJ1-1, with D tentatively TRBD1 (5 bases). V gave up 8 bases and J gave up 4 bases, with 14 bases separating them. Germline assignment: CDR1 ENHRY and CDR2 SYGVKD. The CDR3 sequence is 13 residues long.